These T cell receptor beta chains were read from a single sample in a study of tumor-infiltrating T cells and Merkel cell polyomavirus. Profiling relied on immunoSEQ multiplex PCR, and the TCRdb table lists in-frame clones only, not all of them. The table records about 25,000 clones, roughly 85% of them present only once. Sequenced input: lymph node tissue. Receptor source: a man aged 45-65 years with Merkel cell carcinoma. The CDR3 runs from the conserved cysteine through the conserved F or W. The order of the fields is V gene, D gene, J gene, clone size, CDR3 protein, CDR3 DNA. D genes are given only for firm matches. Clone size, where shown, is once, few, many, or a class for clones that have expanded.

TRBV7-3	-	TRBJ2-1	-	CASSLGLDEQFF	TGTGCCAGCAGCTTAGGCCTCGATGAGCAGTTCTTC
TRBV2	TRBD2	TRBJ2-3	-	CASRGLAGVDTQYF	TGTGCCAGCAGAGGACTAGCGGGAGTGGATACGCAGTATTTT
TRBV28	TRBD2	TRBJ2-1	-	CASSRGGPQGDEQFF	TGTGCCAGCAGCCGCGGGGGGCCCCAGGGAGATGAGCAGTTCTTC
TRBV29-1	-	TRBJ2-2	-	CSVGGSANTGELFF	TGCAGCGTTGGGGGCAGCGCGAACACCGGGGAGCTGTTTTTT
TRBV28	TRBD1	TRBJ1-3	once	CASSLMGQGAGGNTIYF	TGTGCCAGCAGTTTAATGGGACAGGGGGCCGGTGGAAACACCATATATTTT
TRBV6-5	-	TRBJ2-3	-	CASSYEGGTDTQYF	TGTGCCAGCAGTTACGAGGGGGGGACAGATACGCAGTATTTT
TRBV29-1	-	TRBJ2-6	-	CSVSGLESSGANVLTF	TGCAGCGTCTCGGGACTGGAGAGCTCTGGGGCCAACGTCCTGACTTTC
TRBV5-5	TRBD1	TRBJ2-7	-	CASSVAGTGYYEQYF	TGTGCCAGCAGCGTCGCCGGGACAGGCTACTACGAGCAGTACTTC
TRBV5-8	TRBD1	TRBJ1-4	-	CASRRTGVEKLFF	TGTGCCAGCAGAAGGACAGGGGTTGAAAAACTGTTTTTT
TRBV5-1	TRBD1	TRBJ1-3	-	CASSFGQGDAGNTIYF	TGCGCCAGCAGCTTCGGACAGGGTGATGCCGGAAACACCATATATTTT
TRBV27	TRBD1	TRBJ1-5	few	CASSGTGDQPQHF	TGTGCCAGCAGTGGGACAGGGGATCAGCCCCAGCATTTT